The clone carrying this T cell receptor beta chain occurred many times. A second about 7 to 11 cycle PCR used barcoded and J-beta primers. A single record per CDR3 protein comes from TCRdb applying MiXCR to the 5' RACE reads. Among some 900,000 distinct CDR3 sequences, 48% were seen once, and the ten largest hold around an eighth. Unmatched junction bases numbered 11, after V lost 0 bases and J lost 5 bases. There are 17 residues in the CDR3. Germline V gene lookup returns CDR1 LGHNA and CDR2 YSLEER. The sample originates from a study of blood T cells in healthy people across ages. The sequencing input was blood. The chain links TRBV4-3 to TRBJ1-2, with 8 nucleotides matching TRBD1. The sequence was collected from a man in his thirties or forties in good health. CDR3 DNA: TGCGCCAGCAGCCAAGACCTCGACGGGACAGGAGGATATGGCTACACCTTC. This sequence encodes CASSQDLDGTGGYGYTF.